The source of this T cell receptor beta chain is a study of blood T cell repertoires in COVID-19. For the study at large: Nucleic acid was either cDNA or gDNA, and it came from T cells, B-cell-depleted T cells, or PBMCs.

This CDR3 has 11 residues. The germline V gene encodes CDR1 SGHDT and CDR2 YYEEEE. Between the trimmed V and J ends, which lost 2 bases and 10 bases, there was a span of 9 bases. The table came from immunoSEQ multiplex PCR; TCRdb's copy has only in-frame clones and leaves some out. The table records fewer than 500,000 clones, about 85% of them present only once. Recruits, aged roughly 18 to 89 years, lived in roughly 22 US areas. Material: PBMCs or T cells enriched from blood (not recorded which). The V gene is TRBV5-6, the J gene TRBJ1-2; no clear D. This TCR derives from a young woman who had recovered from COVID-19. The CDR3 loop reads CASSLNQVYTF. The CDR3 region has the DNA TGTGCCAGCAGCTTAAATCAGGTCTACACCTTC.